This passage covers 25 T cell receptor beta chains from one sample sequenced in a study of Graves' ophthalmopathy and Graves' hyperthyroidism. Investigators amplified TCR beta CDR3 regions from RNA transcripts. A first-round RT-PCR used HTBI primers, followed by a second-round multiplex PCR. TCRdb re-analysed the multiplex PCR reads in MiXCR, keeping a single row per CDR3 protein. This table holds around 1.1 million distinct CDR3 sequences, around a third found once. The sequenced sample was peripheral blood or thyroid tissue (not recorded which). All receptors derive from an adult man with Graves' hyperthyroidism.

The chain recombines TRBV13 with TRBJ2-7, with 7 bases that match TRBD2. CDR1 is PRHDT, CDR2 FYEKMQ, per germline (reference sequence). With 1 base clipped from V and 4 bases from J, the junction kept 4 bases outside the gene matches. The CDR3 covers 14 residues. The CDR3: CASSLALAEYEQYF. The CDR3, as DNA: TGTGCCAGCAGCTTAGCGCTAGCGGAATACGAGCAGTACTTC.

As for this clonotype: This CDR3 fails to terminate in the conserved phenylalanine or tryptophan, so it likely reflects a read error. It is unclear where the CDR3 begins or ends on the DNA, so no DNA is shown, and the CDR3 is as TCRdb lists it. J is TRBJ2-6 and V is TRBV19. The germline CDR1 and CDR2 sequences are LNHDA and SQIVND (reference sequence). 8 amino acids form the CDR3, both terminal residues included. CDR3 residues: CASSIKTT.

This clonotype was recorded at least ten times. The chain recombines TRBV4-3 with TRBJ2-2; TRBD2 might be the D (6 bases). V gave up 1 base and J gave up 7 bases, with 7 bases separating them. In germline, CDR1 is LGHNA, CDR2 YSLEER. CDR3 length: 13 residues. Written as DNA, the CDR3 is TGCGCCAGCAGCCAAGGGGGACTCGGGGAGCTGTTTTTT. Translating it yields CASSQGGLGELFF.

Turning to this clonotype: This may arise from a read error, as a much more abundant clone is one base away. This sequence joins TRBV9 and TRBJ2-2; TRBD1 is a possible D gene (5 bases). The CDR3 totals 17 residues. Germline lookup yields CDR1 SGDLS and CDR2 YYNGEE. The DNA for the CDR3 is TGTGCCGGCAGCGTAAACGAGGACACACCTGGGACCGGGGAGCTGTTTTTT. It codes for CAGSVNEDTPGTGELFF.

The genes are TRBV5-1 and TRBJ2-7; TRBD1 matches 7 bases. This CDR3 comprises 15 residues. V was pared by 3 bases and J by 2 bases, with 8 bases of the junction left unmatched. Germline V lookup: CDR1 SGHRS, CDR2 YFSETQ. CDR3: CASSSSTGFTYEQYF. CDR3 coding DNA: TGCGCCAGCAGCTCGTCGACAGGGTTCACCTACGAGCAGTACTTC.

The V gene is TRBV29-1, the J gene TRBJ2-7; D is perhaps TRBD2 (5 bases). The germline V gene encodes CDR1 SQVTM and CDR2 ANQGSEA. Trimming removed 4 bases at V and 5 bases at J, with 12 bases between. The CDR3 contains 12 residues. This CDR3 reads CSVVGVIHEQYF. The DNA for the CDR3 is TGCAGCGTTGTGGGAGTAATTCACGAGCAGTACTTC.

This clonotype was counted many times. V usage is TRBV20-1 and J usage is TRBJ2-5; the D gene is possibly TRBD1 (6 bases). Germline assignment: CDR1 DFQATT and CDR2 SNEGSKA (reference sequence). Trimming stripped 4 bases from V and 2 bases from J, with 11 bases between. CDR3 length equals 13 residues. The CDR3 sequence is CSATRTAQETQYF. CDR3 DNA: TGCAGTGCTACCAGGACAGCACAAGAGACCCAGTACTTC.

This chain connects TRBV7-2 to TRBJ1-5; 7 bases align to TRBD1. The junction had 4 bases not matched to a gene; V was cut back by 5 bases and J by 0 bases. CDR1 and CDR2 from the germline V gene are SGHTA and FQGNSA. CDR3 length: 15 amino acids. Here the CDR3 DNA reads TGTGCCAGCAGCGTGCAGGGGGGTAGCAATCAGCCCCAGCATTTT. This gives the protein CASSVQGGSNQPQHF.

About this clonotype: With a much larger clone just one base away, this may be a read error. This chain links TRBV11-2 with TRBJ2-2, with 8 bases matching TRBD1. From germline, CDR1 is SGHAT and CDR2 FQNNGV. The length of the CDR3 is 15 residues. The CDR3 coding sequence is TGTGCCGGCAGCAACGACAGGGGTCGTGCCGGGGAGCTGTTTTTT. Its protein product is CAGSNDRGRAGELFF.

This clonotype was detected many times. V is TRBV19 and J is TRBJ2-2; D ambiguous. Trimming took off 5 bases at V and 0 bases at J, with 7 bases between the two ends. Per germline, CDR1 LNHDA and CDR2 SQIVND (reference sequence). The CDR3 is 14 amino acids. The CDR3 loop reads CASSWLANTGELFF. CDR3 sequence (DNA): TGTGCCAGTAGTTGGCTGGCGAACACCGGGGAGCTGTTTTTT.

A note on this clonotype: This may be a read error: a much more frequent sequence differs by one nucleotide. V gene TRBV7-2 combines with J gene TRBJ1-4, with D possibly matching TRBD1 (6 bases). The germline CDR1 and CDR2 sequences are SGHTA and FQGNSA. The CDR3 totals 15 residues. The V gene lost 6 bases and the J gene lost 5 bases, with 16 bases spanning the gap. The CDR3 loop reads CASRLTDSSNEKLFF. In nucleotides, the CDR3 is TGTGCCAGCAGGTTAACGGACAGCTCAAATGAAAAACTGTTTTTT.

The chain links TRBV12-3 or TRBV12-4 to TRBJ2-7; no firm D call. The CDR3 length is 11 residues. The germline V and J ends were trimmed by 3 bases and 6 bases, with 6 bases remaining between them. CDR3 in amino acids: CASSFISEQYF. The CDR3 DNA sequence: TGTGCCAGCAGTTTTATTAGCGAGCAGTACTTC.

The chain combines TRBV20-1 with TRBJ1-6; D ambiguous. This CDR3 has 13 amino acids. CDR1 is DFQATT, CDR2 SNEGSKA, per germline (reference sequence). Between the trimmed V and J ends, which lost 6 bases and 11 bases, there was a span of 17 bases. CDR3 region: CSASSVPRAPLHF. In nucleotides, the CDR3 is TGCAGTGCCAGCAGCGTCCCTAGGGCACCCCTCCACTTT.

V is TRBV2 and J is TRBJ2-1; D gene unclear. The CDR3 has 12 residues. Germline CDR1 is SNHLY and CDR2 is FYNNEI. Trimming left V 7 bases short and J 15 bases short, with 19 bases between. CDR3 coding DNA: TGTGCCAGCAAAACAGAACTGTATTCGGTGTTCTTC. Translating gives CASKTELYSVFF.

There are a few counts of this clonotype. V is TRBV27 and J is TRBJ2-7, with TRBD2 matching 10 bases. The CDR3 sequence is 16 residues long. Looked up from germline, CDR1 is MNHEY and CDR2 is SMNVEV (reference sequence). J was trimmed by 3 bases and V by 6 bases; bases with no gene match: 11. In DNA, the CDR3 is TGTGCCAGCAGACACCTACCACTAGCGGGGAGCTACGAGCAGTACTTC. Translating it yields CASRHLPLAGSYEQYF.

This chain links TRBV14 with TRBJ2-5; D gene ambiguous. This CDR3 comprises 17 residues. V was pared by 5 bases and J by 2 bases, with 21 bases between. Germline-derived CDR1 and CDR2 are SGHDN and FVKESK. As DNA, the CDR3 is TGTGCCAGCAGCATACAGAGGAAGGGTTTTTGGCAAGAGACCCAGTACTTC. Its protein product is CASSIQRKGFWQETQYF.

This rearrangement joins TRBV25-1 to TRBJ1-2; D gene ambiguous. V lost 1 base, J lost 4 bases, and 7 bases lay in between. The CDR3 extends over 13 amino acids. The germline V gene encodes CDR1 MGHDK and CDR2 SYGVNS. As DNA, the CDR3 is TGTGCCAGCAGTGAATGGGTTGCCTATGGCTACACCTTC. It specifies CASSEWVAYGYTF.

This clonotype was observed once. The J gene is TRBJ1-1, the V gene TRBV7-2; D possibly corresponds to TRBD1 (6 bases). The CDR3 spans 14 residues. V was shortened by 1 base and J by 3 bases, with 9 bases between the two germline ends. CDR1 is SGHTA, CDR2 FQGNSA, per germline. CDR3 protein: CASSLGQAYTEAFF. The CDR3 region has the DNA TGTGCCAGCAGCTTAGGACAGGCCTACACTGAAGCTTTCTTT.

V is TRBV11-1 and J is TRBJ2-5; 9 bases map to TRBD1. V was pared by 4 bases and J by 9 bases, with 12 bases of the junction left unmatched. The CDR3 sequence is 15 residues long. Germline lookup yields CDR1 SGHAT and CDR2 FQDESV (reference sequence). CDR3: CASSSDRGSNQPQYF. CDR3 nucleotides: TGTGCCAGCAGCTCGGACAGGGGAAGCAATCAGCCCCAGTACTTC.

This clonotype was observed many times. V gene TRBV2 combines with J gene TRBJ1-5; a weak D match, TRBD1 (5 bases). Germline values: CDR1 SNHLY, CDR2 FYNNEI. The CDR3 contains 13 residues. The V and J ends lost 4 bases and 7 bases respectively, with 11 bases between them. This CDR3 is CASSGQPRQPQHF. In DNA form, the CDR3 reads TGTGCCAGCAGTGGACAGCCTCGACAGCCCCAGCATTTT.

In its sample, this clonotype was seen many times. This chain connects TRBV2 to TRBJ1-1; TRBD1 matches 8 bases. Losses at the gene ends were 6 bases for V and 1 base for J; bases not matched to a gene: 10. Looked up from germline, CDR1 is SNHLY and CDR2 is FYNNEI. This CDR3 is 16 amino acids long. The DNA for the CDR3 is TGTGCCAGCAGAAAACAAAGACAGGGGCGGAACACTGAAGCTTTCTTT. This gives the protein CASRKQRQGRNTEAFF.

This clonotype appeared many times. The chain recombines TRBV29-1 with TRBJ1-2; possible D gene TRBD1, 5 bases. Germline V CDR1 and CDR2: SQVTM, ANQGSEA. The CDR3 totals 13 residues. V was trimmed by 5 bases and J by 6 bases, leaving 16 bases between them. For the CDR3, the DNA is TGCAGCGTTTCAGGAGGGGCGCGCGATGGCTACACCTTC. Protein: CSVSGGARDGYTF.

This clonotype was seen a few times. The gene calls are TRBV5-1 and TRBJ2-7; TRBD1 aligns across 8 bases. Germline CDR1 and CDR2: SGHRS and YFSETQ. V was pared by 0 bases and J by 5 bases, with 13 bases of the junction left unmatched. CDR3 length equals 17 residues. The CDR3 protein is CASSLGPGRTGTDEQYF. CDR3 in DNA: TGCGCCAGCAGCTTGGGCCCCGGAAGGACAGGGACGGACGAGCAGTACTTC.

V and J are TRBV10-3 and TRBJ1-5; TRBD1 matches 7 bases. J was trimmed by 6 bases and V by 10 bases; bases with no gene match: 18. The CDR3 spans 16 residues. Germline V gene lookup returns CDR1 ENHRY and CDR2 SYGVKD. The CDR3 region is CASRDNTGTARQPQHF. CDR3 nucleotide sequence: TGTGCCAGCAGAGATAACACCGGGACAGCCCGTCAGCCCCAGCATTTT.

This clonotype was observed a single time. This rearrangement joins TRBV27 to TRBJ2-5, with TRBD1 matching 9 bases. Germline loops: CDR1 MNHEY, CDR2 SMNVEV (reference sequence). This CDR3 has 15 residues. Losses at the gene ends were 5 bases for V and 7 bases for J; bases not matched to a gene: 11. CDR3 nucleotide sequence: TGTGCCAGCAGTCAAGGACAGGGGACGACGGGGACCCAGTACTTC. Translated: CASSQGQGTTGTQYF.